Listed here are 30 T cell receptor beta chains from one sample, sequenced in a study of T-cell memory formation after mild COVID-19. MiXCR was run by TCRdb on the 5' RACE reads, yielding one entry per CDR3 protein. The sample includes some 300,000 distinct CDR3 sequences, 20% to 25% of them seen just once. The sequencing input was PBMCs or a T cell subset sorted from them (not recorded which). These receptors all stem from a man between 18 and 29 years old who had mild COVID-19 (a few samples of this study predate the infection). Cell type and time point are not known.

The rearrangement uses TRBV21-1 and TRBJ1-3; the table's TRBD1 call for D was not verified on the DNA. TRBV21-1 is assigned pseudogene status. The CDR3 consists of 17 residues. The CDR3 DNA follows: TGTGCCAGCAGCAAAGTGCGGGACAGGGTAACCATGAACACCATATATTTT. Its translation: CASSKVRDRVTMNTIYF.

The chain couples TRBV20-1 to TRBJ2-5; 7 nucleotides align to TRBD2. Trimming at V came to 3 bases and at J to 4 bases, leaving 8 bases not matched to a gene. The CDR3 length is 14 residues. The germline V gene has CDR1 DFQATT and CDR2 SNEGSKA (reference sequence). The CDR3 sequence is CSASLTSGVETQYF. The CDR3 DNA sequence: TGCAGTGCTAGCCTTACGAGCGGGGTAGAGACCCAGTACTTC.

The J gene is TRBJ2-3, the V gene TRBV20-1, with D maybe TRBD2 (6 bases). The CDR3 is made up of 14 amino acids. Germline V gene data show CDR1 as DFQATT and CDR2 as SNEGSKA (reference sequence). V gave up 7 bases and J gave up 1 base, with 15 bases separating them. This CDR3 reads CSVMDGGGTDTQYF. In nucleotides, the CDR3 is TGCAGTGTTATGGACGGCGGGGGCACAGATACGCAGTATTTT.

This clonotype was counted ten times or more. The V call is TRBV18, the J call TRBJ2-3; D remains ambiguous. V gave up 0 bases and J gave up 4 bases, with 2 bases separating them. This CDR3 has 12 amino acids. The germline CDR1 and CDR2 sequences are KGHSH and LQKENI. CDR3 DNA: TGTGCCAGCTCACCACCGTCAGATACGCAGTATTTT. Protein sequence: CASSPPSDTQYF.

The chain has TRBV6-1 and TRBJ1-5; D gene unclear. Trimming shortened V by 3 bases and J by 9 bases, and 12 bases separated the two germline ends. CDR3 length equals 13 residues. The germline CDR1 and CDR2 sequences are MNHNS and SASEGT. This CDR3 is CASSEGTSWPQHF. CDR3 DNA: TGTGCCAGCAGTGAGGGCACCTCGTGGCCCCAGCATTTT.

The chain links TRBV29-1 to TRBJ2-1; D gene ambiguous. The germline CDR1 and CDR2 sequences are SQVTM and ANQGSEA. The CDR3 loop spans 15 amino acids. Trimming pared 3 bases from V and 0 bases from J, leaving 12 bases between. In nucleotides, the CDR3 is TGCAGCGTTGACTTGGCCTCCGGCTCCTACAATGAGCAGTTCTTC. It translates to CSVDLASGSYNEQFF.

The J gene is TRBJ2-3, the V gene TRBV20-1, with D perhaps TRBD1 (6 bases). Trimming removed 5 bases from V and 7 bases from J, with 16 bases in between. This CDR3 has 13 residues. CDR1 is DFQATT, CDR2 SNEGSKA, per germline (reference sequence). The CDR3 protein is CSAGDKEVNTQYF. The CDR3 DNA follows: TGCAGTGCTGGGGACAAGGAGGTGAATACGCAGTATTTT.

The DNA for the CDR3 is TGCAGTGCCATCCAAAGGACAGTCAATGAGCAGTTCTTC. As protein: CSAIQRTVNEQFF. The rearrangement uses TRBV20-1 and TRBJ2-1; D may be TRBD1 (6 bases). This CDR3 has 13 residues. V lost 6 bases and J 6 bases, leaving 15 bases between the germline ends. The germline CDR1 and CDR2 sequences are DFQATT and SNEGSKA (reference sequence).

The chain links TRBV28 to TRBJ1-4; D might be TRBD1 (5 bases). V shed 6 bases and J shed 11 bases, with 16 bases lying between them. The CDR3 has 13 amino acids. The germline V gene encodes CDR1 MDHEN and CDR2 SYDVKM. CDR3 nucleotides: TGTGCCAGCAGGTCAGGGACGTGGAGGAAACTGTTTTTT. Amino acids: CASRSGTWRKLFF.

This clonotype has more than one count but fewer than ten. The CDR3: CASSYARGTTEAFF. CDR3 coding DNA: TGTGCCAGCAGTTACGCCAGAGGGACGACTGAAGCTTTCTTT. The V call is TRBV6-5, the J call TRBJ1-1; D possibly corresponds to TRBD1 (5 bases). Trimming removed 2 bases from V and 5 bases from J, with 12 bases in between. The CDR3 consists of 14 residues. Per germline, CDR1 MNHEY and CDR2 SVGAGI.

At least ten counts were recorded for this clonotype. J is TRBJ2-7 and V is TRBV28, with 10 nucleotides matching TRBD1. CDR3 length: 16 amino acids. CDR1 and CDR2 (germline): MDHEN, SYDVKM. V was pared by 1 base and J by 5 bases, with 8 bases of the junction left unmatched. The CDR3 sequence: CASSLFPGQGRNEQYV. The DNA of the CDR3 is TGTGCCAGCAGTTTATTTCCGGGACAGGGGAGGAACGAGCAGTACGTC.

The chain joins TRBV6-5 to TRBJ2-3, with 8 nucleotides matching TRBD2. With V trimmed by 8 bases and J by 4 bases, 20 bases remained unmatched. The CDR3 has 18 amino acids. Germline assignment: CDR1 MNHEY and CDR2 SVGAGI. The DNA of the CDR3 is TGTGCCAGCGGTAGCGGACGTAGCCGGGGGGGTTCCCCAGATACGCAGTATTTT. It yields the protein CASGSGRSRGGSPDTQYF.

This clonotype has ten or more counts. Written as DNA, the CDR3 is TGCGCCAGCAGCCGCAAACTCAGTTCCGGGACAGCGACCAGATACAATGAGCAGTTCTTC. Translating it yields CASSRKLSSGTATRYNEQFF. The chain is built from TRBV4-3 and TRBJ2-1, with TRBD1 matching over 7 bases. Germline CDR1 LGHNA, CDR2 YSLEER. The CDR3 loop spans 20 amino acids. Losses at the gene ends were 4 bases for V and 4 bases for J; bases not matched to a gene: 22.

This sequence joins TRBV12-3 or TRBV12-4 and TRBJ2-1; the D gene is possibly TRBD1 (6 bases). The CDR3 covers 16 residues. V was cut by 5 bases and J by 6 bases, with 20 bases left in between. CDR3 in DNA: TGTGCCAGCAGTCGAGGGGGAACCTCCCTACGCAATGAGCAGTTCTTC. Amino acids: CASSRGGTSLRNEQFF.

This clonotype was detected a few times. The V and J genes are TRBV11-2 and TRBJ1-2; D is undetermined. This CDR3 is built from 12 residues. Germline V gene data show CDR1 as SGHAT and CDR2 as FQNNGV. V lost 0 bases, J lost 4 bases, and 3 bases lay in between. CDR3 in amino acids: CASSLDRYGYTF. CDR3 in DNA: TGTGCCAGCAGCTTAGATCGCTATGGCTACACCTTC.

This clonotype was recorded a few times. The chain couples TRBV5-1 to TRBJ2-5; 7 nucleotides agree with TRBD1. CDR3 length: 15 amino acids. CDR1 is SGHRS, CDR2 YFSETQ, per germline. Trimming at V came to 4 bases and at J to 2 bases, leaving 8 bases not matched to a gene. CDR3 in DNA: TGCGCCAGCAGCACGGGGACAGCCTCTCAAGAGACCCAGTACTTC. Its protein is CASSTGTASQETQYF.

Note on this clonotype: One base away lies a much larger clone, so this may be a sequencing read error. J is TRBJ1-4 and V is TRBV18; D ambiguous. The V gene lost 2 bases and the J gene lost 0 bases, with 4 bases spanning the gap. This CDR3 has 14 residues. Germline CDR1 reads KGHSH; CDR2 reads LQKENI. The DNA for the CDR3 is TGTGCCAGCTCACCATTTGCAACTAATGAAAAACTGTTTTTT. Its translation is CASSPFATNEKLFF.

For the CDR3, the DNA is TGTGCCAGCAGCTCCTTCGGTTCCTCCTATAATTCACCCCTCCACTTT. It codes for CASSSFGSSYNSPLHF. The chain links TRBV5-6 to TRBJ1-6, with D uncertain. Germline lookup yields CDR1 SGHDT and CDR2 YYEEEE. V was pared by 3 bases and J by 0 bases, with 10 bases between. This CDR3 is 16 amino acids long.

This chain connects TRBV7-9 to TRBJ2-1; no clear D gene. The CDR3 runs 13 residues. V was shortened by 7 bases and J by 9 bases, with 16 bases between the two germline ends. Germline-derived CDR1 and CDR2 are SEHNR and FQNEAQ (reference sequence). CDR3 residues: CASIWLSSGEQFF. For the CDR3, the DNA is TGTGCCAGCATTTGGCTCTCGTCCGGTGAGCAGTTCTTC.

The V gene is TRBV7-3, the J gene TRBJ2-3; D uncertain. The CDR3 loop spans 12 amino acids. With 0 bases removed from V and 6 bases from J, the gap between germline ends came to 4 bases. Germline values: CDR1 SGHTA, CDR2 FQGTGA. The CDR3 loop is CASSLTEDTQYF. Here the CDR3 DNA reads TGTGCCAGCAGCTTAACGGAGGATACGCAGTATTTT.

This clonotype has a single count. This chain uses TRBV3-1 with TRBJ2-7; TRBD1 agrees at 9 bases. Looked up from germline, CDR1 is LGHDT and CDR2 is YNNKEL (reference sequence). V was pared by 1 base and J by 2 bases, with 3 bases of the junction left unmatched. The CDR3 is made up of 15 amino acids. The CDR3 region is CASSQGQGVPYEQYV. CDR3 nucleotides: TGTGCCAGCAGCCAAGGACAGGGGGTCCCCTACGAGCAGTACGTC.

This clonotype appeared a few times. This rearrangement joins TRBV7-2 to TRBJ1-1; 7 bases map to TRBD1. The CDR3 extends over 15 amino acids. CDR1 and CDR2 (germline): SGHTA, FQGNSA. Losses at the gene ends were 5 bases for V and 4 bases for J; bases not matched to a gene: 10. The CDR3 protein is CASSPDRVTTTEAFF. The DNA for the CDR3 is TGTGCCAGCAGCCCAGACAGGGTAACGACCACTGAAGCTTTCTTT.

This clonotype has more than one count but fewer than ten. The rearrangement links TRBV4-1 to TRBJ1-6; possible D gene TRBD1, 6 bases. The CDR3 sequence is 14 residues long. The germline V and J ends were trimmed by 1 base and 9 bases, with 10 bases remaining between them. Germline-derived CDR1 and CDR2 are MGHRA and YSYEKL. This CDR3 reads CASSQGTVSSPLHF. CDR3 sequence (DNA): TGCGCCAGCAGCCAAGGGACAGTATCTTCACCCCTCCACTTT.

This clonotype was seen only once. At one end the junction does not follow the germline gene, possibly because of a read error. The chain has TRBV7-8 and TRBJ2-5; D not resolved. This CDR3 has 15 amino acids. Germline-derived CDR1 and CDR2 are SGHVS and FQNEAQ. CDR3 amino acids: CASSPRVGVQDTQYF. The DNA of the CDR3 is TGTGCCAGCAGCCCACGGGTCGGAGTGCAAGATACCCAGTACTTC. Supplemented by reference TRBV7-8 and TRBJ2-5, the full variable domain reads GAGVSQSPRYKVAKRGQDVALRCDPISGHVSLFWYQQALGQGPEFLTYFQNEAQLDKSGLPSDRFFAERPEGSVSTLKIQRTQQEDSAVYLCASSPRVGVQDTQYFGPGTRLLVL.

The J gene is TRBJ1-2, the V gene TRBV20-1; possibly TRBD1 for D (5 bases). This CDR3 region has 16 residues. Germline V CDR1 and CDR2: DFQATT, SNEGSKA (reference sequence). The germline V and J ends were trimmed by 0 bases and 3 bases, with 17 bases remaining between them. The CDR3 sequence: CSARDEQERPYYGYTF. The CDR3 DNA reads TGCAGTGCTAGAGATGAACAGGAGCGACCCTACTATGGCTACACCTTC.

The V gene is TRBV3-1, the J gene TRBJ2-7; D gene ambiguous. The V gene's germline CDR1 is LGHDT and CDR2 YNNKEL (reference sequence). V was trimmed by 4 bases and J by 7 bases, leaving 11 bases between them. The CDR3 runs to 12 residues. CDR3 in DNA: TGTGCCAGCAGCCTTGAGGCTGGTGAGCAGTACTTC. Translating gives CASSLEAGEQYF.

This clonotype came up many times. The chain's CDR3 is CSARDGRGPYNEQFF. CDR3 in DNA: TGCAGTGCTAGAGATGGACGGGGACCCTACAATGAGCAGTTCTTC. The chain joins TRBV20-1 to TRBJ2-1; tentatively, D is TRBD1 or TRBD2 (5 bases each). Trimming cost V 0 bases and J 2 bases, with 11 bases left between them. The CDR3 sequence is 15 residues long. Germline V gene data show CDR1 as DFQATT and CDR2 as SNEGSKA (reference sequence).

This clonotype was observed a few times. The genes are TRBV10-3 and TRBJ2-5, with 7 bases lining up with TRBD2. The CDR3 has 15 amino acids. Germline trimming cut 4 bases from V and 1 base from J; bases unmatched to any gene: 6. Germline-derived CDR1 and CDR2 are ENHRY and SYGVKD. Here the CDR3 reads CAISGPGGGQETQYF. In DNA form, the CDR3 reads TGTGCCATCAGTGGACCTGGGGGGGGCCAAGAGACCCAGTACTTC.

V gene TRBV20-1 combines with J gene TRBJ1-5; TRBD1 matches at 7 bases. This CDR3 region has 15 residues. The germline V gene has CDR1 DFQATT and CDR2 SNEGSKA (reference sequence). The V gene end was trimmed by 3 bases and the J gene end by 2 bases; junction bases not matched to a gene: 7. CDR3 loop: CSARTGSWGNQPQHF. CDR3 coding DNA: TGCAGTGCTAGGACAGGGTCTTGGGGCAATCAGCCCCAGCATTTT.

V and J are TRBV18 and TRBJ1-2; D is unclear. The CDR3 sequence is 15 residues long. V lost 2 bases, J lost 6 bases, and 16 bases lay in between. Germline-derived CDR1 and CDR2 are KGHSH and LQKENI. The CDR3 protein is CASSPAGDPGDGYTF. In nucleotides, the CDR3 is TGTGCCAGCTCACCAGCGGGAGATCCTGGGGATGGCTACACCTTC. The variable domain in full, completed from reference TRBV18 and TRBJ1-2, reads NAGVMQNPRHLVRRRGQEARLRCSPMKGHSHVYWYRQLPEEGLKFMVYLQKENIIDESGMPKERFSAEFPKEGPSILRIQQVVRGDSAAYFCASSPAGDPGDGYTFGSGTRLTVV.